This entry describes one T cell receptor (beta chain). This sample was included in a study of cytomegalovirus exposure and HLA in healthy donors. The germline CDR1 and CDR2 sequences are SQVTM and ANQGSEA. Trimming cost V 5 bases and J 7 bases, with 3 bases left between them. CDR3 length: 9 amino acids. The PCR used 60 Vbeta and 13 Jbeta primers. The assay was immunoSEQ multiplex PCR, and TCRdb's table has in-frame clones only and misses some. The sample holds approximately 140,000 clones, approximately 80% seen once. The clonotype was recovered from a man aged 45-60 years in good health and CMV-seronegative. The sequenced material came from PBMCs. The chain uses TRBV29-1 and TRBJ2-1; D not certain. The CDR3 spells CSVSNEQFF. The CDR3 DNA follows: TGCAGCGTTTCTAATGAGCAGTTCTTC.